Listed below are T cell receptor beta chains from one sample, sequenced in a study of T cells in Graves' hyperthyroidism and ophthalmopathy. TCRdb reanalysed the multiplex PCR reads using MiXCR and keeps one entry per CDR3 protein. Found here are around 400,000 distinct CDR3 sequences, 13% to 15% of them singletons; the top ten hold about 20%. The sequenced sample consisted of blood. The origin of the receptors is a woman in her sixties with Graves' ophthalmopathy. CDR3s include the opening cysteine and the closing phenylalanine or tryptophan. The D gene is left open where the match is weak. A row's size may be missing; if present it is once, few, many or a size class.

CDR3aa,CDR3nt,j_gene,v_gene,abundance,d_gene
CASSLRGGSVGYGYTF,TGTGCCAGCAGCTTGCGAGGGGGCTCGGTGGGATATGGCTACACCTTC,TRBJ1-2,TRBV5-5,NA,TRBD1
CASSLGRGANEQFF,TGTGCCAGCAGCTTAGGTCGAGGGGCCAATGAGCAGTTCTTC,TRBJ2-1,TRBV11-3,many,NA
CASSYRVGETQYF,TGTGCCAGCTCTTACAGGGTTGGAGAGACCCAGTACTTC,TRBJ2-5,TRBV27,many,NA
CASSVSGRALGNEQFF,TGTGCCAGCAGCGTCAGCGGGAGGGCCTTGGGGAATGAGCAGTTCTTC,TRBJ2-1,TRBV9,NA,TRBD2
CASRGGSSYNEQFF,TGTGCCAGCAGGGGGGGGAGCTCCTACAATGAGCAGTTCTTC,TRBJ2-1,TRBV7-9,many,TRBD2
CASSSASGRAGTQYF,TGTGCCAGCAGTTCCGCTAGCGGGAGGGCGGGTACGCAGTATTTT,TRBJ2-3,TRBV28,many,TRBD2
CSAKDPGATYGYTF,TGCAGTGCTAAAGATCCGGGGGCTACCTATGGCTACACCTTC,TRBJ1-2,TRBV20-1,many,NA
CASSYSDMDNSPLHF,TGTGCCAGCAGTTACTCGGACATGGATAATTCACCCCTCCACTTT,TRBJ1-6,TRBV6-6,NA,NA
CASSLAQGASGYTF,TGTGCCAGCAGCTTAGCGCAGGGGGCTTCTGGCTACACCTTC,TRBJ1-2,TRBV7-2,many,TRBD1
CASSLFGADTGELFF,TGCGCCAGCAGCTTGTTTGGGGCGGACACCGGGGAGCTGTTTTTT,TRBJ2-2,TRBV5-1,many,NA
CATSDGAEETQYF,TGTGCCACCAGCGATGGGGCAGAAGAGACCCAGTACTTC,TRBJ2-5,TRBV24-1,many,NA
CASSLTITSYNEQFF,TGTGCCAGCAGCTTAACTATTACATCCTACAATGAGCAGTTCTTC,TRBJ2-1,TRBV7-8,few,NA
CASSEAGALNEQFF,TGTGCCAGCAGTGAGGCGGGAGCGCTCAATGAGCAGTTCTTC,TRBJ2-1,TRBV6-4,few,TRBD2
CSARDPIAGGRLDTQYF,TGCAGTGCTAGAGACCCCATAGCGGGAGGGCGTCTGGATACGCAGTATTTT,TRBJ2-3,TRBV20-1,many,TRBD2
CASSPFVGQGSGGYTF,TGTGCCAGCAGTCCCTTCGTGGGACAGGGGAGCGGAGGCTACACCTTC,TRBJ1-2,TRBV6-1,NA,TRBD1
CASSLTTIRQGAGYTF,TGTGCCAGCAGCCTAACCACAATTCGACAGGGGGCTGGCTACACCTTC,TRBJ1-2,TRBV3-1,many,TRBD1
CASSAGTSGSYEQYF,TGTGCCAGCAGCGCCGGGACTAGCGGGAGTTACGAGCAGTACTTC,TRBJ2-7,TRBV9,few,TRBD2
CASSTLAGQYNEQFF,TGTGCCAGTAGTACACTAGCGGGACAATACAATGAGCAGTTCTTC,TRBJ2-1,TRBV19,NA,TRBD2
CASSFMREEIDTQYF,TGTGCCAGCAGTTTTATGCGGGAGGAAATAGATACGCAGTATTTT,TRBJ2-3,TRBV28,many,TRBD2
CASSDFGTVNIQYF,TGTGCCAGCAGTGATTTTGGGACAGTGAACATTCAGTACTTC,TRBJ2-4,TRBV2,many,TRBD1
CASRGGTAADTQYF,TGTGCCAGCAGAGGGGGGACAGCCGCAGATACGCAGTATTTT,TRBJ2-3,TRBV28,many,NA
CSATRGQGRFEQYF,TGCAGTGCTACCAGGGGACAGGGGCGGTTTGAGCAGTACTTC,TRBJ2-7,TRBV20-1,many,TRBD1
CASSGQKAADGYTF,TGTGCCAGCTCAGGACAGAAAGCTGCTGATGGCTACACCTTC,TRBJ1-2,TRBV18,few,NA
CASSPSSGRVKNEQFF,TGTGCCAGCAGTCCATCTAGCGGGAGGGTAAAAAATGAGCAGTTCTTC,TRBJ2-1,TRBV7-9,few,TRBD2
CASSQGQGRNQPQHF,TGTGCCAGCTCTCAAGGACAGGGCAGAAATCAGCCCCAGCATTTT,TRBJ1-5,TRBV18,many,TRBD1
CASSLGDFGTGELFF,TGTGCCAGCAGCTTAGGTGACTTCGGCACCGGGGAGCTGTTTTTT,TRBJ2-2,TRBV11-2,many,NA